These 31 T cell receptor beta chains were all obtained from the same sample, sequenced in a study of cytomegalovirus exposure and HLA in healthy donors. The PCR made use of 60 Vbeta and 13 Jbeta primers. The data were produced by immunoSEQ multiplex PCR, yet TCRdb's version contains in-frame clones alone and is incomplete. The data show 100,000 to 150,000 clones, around three quarters seen once. The sequenced material came from PBMCs. These TCRs come from a male donor in good health and CMV-seronegative.

The V and J genes are TRBV11-2 and TRBJ1-1, with D unclear. The V and J ends lost 0 bases and 6 bases respectively, with 14 bases between them. Germline V gene sequence: CDR1 SGHAT, CDR2 FQNNGV. This CDR3 comprises 15 residues. The CDR3 protein is CASSLDPGKIPEAFF. In DNA, the CDR3 is TGTGCCAGCAGCTTAGACCCGGGGAAAATCCCTGAAGCTTTCTTT. Complete variable domain (other parts from reference TRBV11-2 and TRBJ1-1): EAGVAQSPRYKIIEKRQSVAFWCNPISGHATLYWYQQILGQGPKLLIQFQNNGVVDDSQLPKDRFSAERLKGVDSTLKIQPAKLEDSAVYLCASSLDPGKIPEAFFGQGTRLTVV.

This clone was counted between two and nine times. At one of its ends the junction is not consistent with the germline gene, which may arise from a read error. In nucleotides, the CDR3 is TGTGCCAGTGGACTAGCGGGGTTAGCCAAAAACAGTCAGTACTTC. This sequence encodes CASGLAGLAKNSQYF. The J gene is TRBJ2-4, the V gene TRBV27; 12 bases map to TRBD2. There are 15 residues in the CDR3. The germline gives CDR1 MNHEY, CDR2 SMNVEV (reference sequence).

The J gene is TRBJ1-1, the V gene TRBV5-1, with TRBD1 matching over 7 bases. V gave up 2 bases and J gave up 4 bases; unmatched junction bases: 5. Looked up from germline, CDR1 is SGHRS and CDR2 is YFSETQ. The CDR3 is made up of 14 amino acids. The CDR3 DNA reads as TGCGCCAGCAGCTTCAGGGGGGCTGGCACTGAAGCTTTCTTT. Translating it yields CASSFRGAGTEAFF.

The chain employs TRBV28 and TRBJ1-2, with 9 bases that match TRBD1. Germline V gene data show CDR1 as MDHEN and CDR2 as SYDVKM. The CDR3 runs 13 residues. V lost 4 bases and J lost 4; bases outside the gene matches: 1. In DNA form, the CDR3 reads TGTGCCAGCAGTTGGACAGGGGCCTATGGCTACACCTTC. It specifies CASSWTGAYGYTF.

This clone was seen a single time. The chain is built from TRBV19 and TRBJ1-5, with D possibly being TRBD1 (6 bases). The CDR3 length is 16 residues. Germline CDR1 reads LNHDA; CDR2 reads SQIVND (reference sequence). Trimming shortened V by 5 bases and J by 2 bases, and 16 bases separated the two germline ends. CDR3 DNA: TGTGCCAGTAGTGAGTGGCGGGGGCCTGGCAATCAGCCCCAGCATTTT. Translated, it gives CASSEWRGPGNQPQHF.

The rearrangement uses TRBV4-2 and TRBJ2-1; TRBD2 is a possible D gene (6 bases). V was shortened by 0 bases and J by 2 bases, with 11 bases between the two germline ends. Per the germline V gene, CDR1 is LGHNA and CDR2 is YNFKEQ. The CDR3 contains 16 residues. The CDR3: CASSQDPGGTYNEQFF. As DNA, the CDR3 is TGTGCCAGCAGCCAAGATCCGGGCGGGACCTACAATGAGCAGTTCTTC.

V gene TRBV9 combines with J gene TRBJ2-7, with TRBD1 matching over 8 bases. After removal of 4 bases from V and 6 bases from J, the junction contained 9 bases not matched to a gene. This CDR3 contains 14 residues. CDR1 SGDLS and CDR2 YYNGEE come from the germline V gene. The CDR3 spells CASSILDRETEQYF. The CDR3 nucleotides are TGTGCCAGCAGCATATTGGACAGGGAAACCGAGCAGTACTTC.

CDR3 residues: CASSPAGAGGYTF. CDR3 nucleotide sequence: TGTGCCAGCAGCCCTGCAGGGGCGGGTGGCTACACCTTC. The chain combines TRBV6-4 with TRBJ1-2, with D perhaps TRBD1 (6 bases). The V end was cut by 6 bases, the J end by 7 bases, with 15 bases between. The CDR3 is 13 amino acids. Germline V lookup: CDR1 MRHNA, CDR2 SNTAGT.

The CDR3 loop reads CASSLEGQGNSPLHF. CDR3 coding DNA: TGCGCCAGCAGCTTGGAGGGACAGGGTAATTCACCCCTCCACTTT. V gene TRBV5-1 combines with J gene TRBJ1-6, with 9 bases matching TRBD1. J lost 6 bases, V lost 0 bases, and 1 base had no gene match. Germline CDR1 SGHRS, CDR2 YFSETQ. The CDR3 extends over 15 amino acids.

This chain connects TRBV7-2 to TRBJ2-4; 13 bases fit TRBD2. J lost 8 bases, V lost 5 bases, and 15 bases had no gene match. The germline CDR1 and CDR2 sequences are SGHTA and FQGNSA. The CDR3 runs to 18 residues. CDR3 region: CASSPLAGGPLEVYIQYF. CDR3 nucleotide sequence: TGTGCCAGCAGCCCACTAGCGGGGGGGCCTCTTGAGGTATACATTCAGTACTTC.

V gene TRBV9 combines with J gene TRBJ1-5; D remains ambiguous. The CDR3 has 15 amino acids. Germline CDR1 reads SGDLS; CDR2 reads YYNGEE. Trimming took 0 bases from V and 0 from J, leaving 7 bases between them. This chain's CDR3 is CASSVGPDSNQPQHF. CDR3 bases: TGTGCCAGCAGCGTAGGTCCAGATAGCAATCAGCCCCAGCATTTT.

CDR3: CASSGLAGRTDTQYF. The CDR3 DNA reads as TGTGCCAGCAGCGGCTTAGCGGGACGTACAGATACGCAGTATTTT. The gene calls are TRBV7-9 and TRBJ2-3, with 8 bases matching TRBD2. Losses at the gene ends were 5 bases for V and 3 bases for J; bases not matched to a gene: 7. Germline values: CDR1 SEHNR, CDR2 FQNEAQ (reference sequence). The CDR3 extends over 15 amino acids.

This clone was counted between two and nine times. The rearrangement uses TRBV28 and TRBJ1-6; 8 nucleotides align to TRBD1. This CDR3 comprises 16 residues. V shed 5 bases, J shed 3 bases, and the junction held 6 bases outside the gene matches. Germline assignment: CDR1 MDHEN and CDR2 SYDVKM. The CDR3 spells CASSIQGADYNSPLHF. In nucleotides, the CDR3 is TGTGCCAGCAGTATCCAGGGGGCGGACTATAATTCACCCCTCCACTTT.

The chain employs TRBV4-3 and TRBJ2-7, with TRBD2 identical over 9 bases. V gave up 3 bases and J gave up 3 bases; unmatched junction bases: 6. The CDR3 length is 15 residues. CDR1 and CDR2 from the germline V gene are LGHNA and YSLEER. This CDR3 is CASSHYLAGYYEQYF. The CDR3 DNA sequence: TGCGCCAGCAGCCACTATCTAGCGGGGTACTACGAGCAGTACTTC.

The chain links TRBV5-1 to TRBJ2-3, with 9 bases fitting TRBD2. Germline assignment: CDR1 SGHRS and CDR2 YFSETQ. The CDR3 is made up of 17 amino acids. V lost 3 bases, J lost 3 bases, and 11 bases stayed unmatched. In nucleotides, the CDR3 is TGCGCCAGCAGCTGGGGAAGTAGCGGGAGATTAACAGATACGCAGTATTTT. This encodes CASSWGSSGRLTDTQYF.

The chain has TRBV6-5 and TRBJ2-7; 9 bases are a match to TRBD1. This CDR3 is 14 amino acids long. The junction had 7 bases not matched to a gene; V was cut back by 6 bases and J by 4 bases. Germline V gene sequence: CDR1 MNHEY, CDR2 SVGAGI. This CDR3 is CASRIRTGVYEQYF. For the CDR3, the DNA is TGTGCCAGCAGAATTAGGACAGGGGTTTACGAGCAGTACTTC.

The chain joins TRBV14 to TRBJ2-4; weak D call: TRBD1 (5 bases). V was trimmed by 0 bases and J by 8 bases, leaving 11 bases between them. CDR1 is SGHDN, CDR2 FVKESK, per germline. The CDR3 covers 14 residues. CDR3 DNA sequence: TGTGCCAGCAGCCAAGAAGCAGGGAAGGACATTCAGTACTTC. This codes for CASSQEAGKDIQYF.

This chain connects TRBV7-6 to TRBJ1-2, with a tentative D call TRBD1 (5 bases). Per the germline V gene, CDR1 is SGHVS and CDR2 is FNYEAQ. CDR3 length: 15 residues. Trimming left V 1 base short and J 4 bases short, with 13 bases between. CDR3 DNA sequence: TGTGCCAGCAGCTTAGAAACCCGCCAGGGCTATGGCTACACCTTC. It translates to CASSLETRQGYGYTF.

This clone was counted a few times. The V gene is TRBV7-3, the J gene TRBJ2-5, with 11 bases aligning to TRBD2. The DNA matches TRBJ2-7 better at its end, which makes the J call doubtful. CDR3 length: 15 residues. Looked up from germline, CDR1 is SGHTA and CDR2 is FQGTGA. The DNA for the CDR3 is TGTGCCAGCAGCTTAATGGGGACTAGCGGTCGCGAGCAGTACTTC. This codes for CASSLMGTSGREQYF.

This chain joins TRBV6-7 and TRBJ1-5, with 9 bases fitting TRBD1. TRBV6-7 is an open reading frame whose function is uncertain. CDR3 length equals 18 residues. V was clipped by 4 bases and J by 1 base; unmatched bases: 11. The CDR3: CASSFRPGTGFSNQPQHF. The CDR3 coding sequence is TGTGCCAGCAGTTTCCGTCCCGGGACAGGGTTCAGCAATCAGCCCCAGCATTTT.

The chain carries TRBV6-5 and TRBJ1-6; D gene unclear. The germline gives CDR1 MNHEY, CDR2 SVGAGI. CDR3 length: 16 amino acids. V dropped 0 bases and J dropped 0 bases, with 6 bases sitting between them. The CDR3 sequence: CASSYSASSYNSPLHF. The CDR3 DNA is TGTGCCAGCAGTTACTCGGCCAGCTCCTATAATTCACCCCTCCACTTT.

Here the CDR3 DNA reads TGTGCCAGCAGCTTAGCAAGGACTAGCGGGACTTCCGAGCAGTACTTC. Translating it yields CASSLARTSGTSEQYF. This chain connects TRBV7-6 to TRBJ2-7, with 12 bases aligning to TRBD2. CDR1 is SGHVS, CDR2 FNYEAQ, per germline. CDR3 length: 16 amino acids. The ends lost 0 bases at V and 6 bases at J; junction bases unmatched: 6.

This chain joins TRBV7-9 and TRBJ2-4; no definite D call. This CDR3 is 16 amino acids long. V was pared by 5 bases and J by 0 bases, with 14 bases between. Germline V gene lookup returns CDR1 SEHNR and CDR2 FQNEAQ (reference sequence). CDR3 nucleotides: TGTGCCAGCAGCGCAGGCAATTTACTAGCCAAAAACATTCAGTACTTC. Protein: CASSAGNLLAKNIQYF.

The J gene is TRBJ1-6, the V gene TRBV25-1; D gene unclear. V was shortened by 4 bases and J by 9 bases, with 13 bases between the two germline ends. Germline CDR1 reads MGHDK; CDR2 reads SYGVNS. The CDR3 sequence is 14 residues long. The CDR3 sequence is CASSGRPGGSPLHF. The CDR3 DNA follows: TGTGCCAGCAGTGGACGACCGGGTGGTTCACCCCTCCACTTT.

This chain connects TRBV7-2 to TRBJ2-2; D gene uncertain. The CDR3 is made up of 16 amino acids. Trimming removed 0 bases at V and 1 base at J, with 9 bases between. Germline V gene data show CDR1 as SGHTA and CDR2 as FQGNSA. The CDR3 is CASSLASLMNTGELFF. CDR3 in DNA: TGTGCCAGCAGCTTAGCGTCGCTAATGAACACCGGGGAGCTGTTTTTT.

The chain employs TRBV28 and TRBJ2-7; 7 bases match TRBD1. CDR1 is MDHEN, CDR2 SYDVKM, per germline. V was clipped by 8 bases and J by 3 bases; unmatched bases: 13. This CDR3 is 15 amino acids long. The CDR3 sequence: CASQLPGTDDYEQYF. The CDR3 coding sequence is TGTGCCAGCCAACTACCCGGGACAGACGACTACGAGCAGTACTTC.

This chain joins TRBV4-3 and TRBJ1-2, with a possible D match to TRBD1 (6 bases). The ends were cut back, 1 base at V and 6 bases at J, with 9 bases in the middle. The CDR3 is 13 residues long. Germline values: CDR1 LGHNA, CDR2 YSLEER. The CDR3 sequence: CASSQVQGNGYTF. CDR3 in DNA: TGCGCCAGCAGCCAAGTTCAGGGGAATGGCTACACCTTC.

The genes are TRBV2 and TRBJ2-7; TRBD2 is a possible D gene (5 bases). Germline lookup yields CDR1 SNHLY and CDR2 FYNNEI. V was shortened by 1 base and J by 3 bases, with 13 bases between the two germline ends. The CDR3 extends over 15 amino acids. The DNA for the CDR3 is TGTGCCAGCAGTGAAGGTCGGGGAATGTACTACGAGCAGTACTTC. This sequence encodes CASSEGRGMYYEQYF. The full variable domain, with the rest looked up from reference TRBV2 and TRBJ2-7, is EPEVTQTPSHQVTQMGQEVILRCVPISNHLYFYWYRQILGQKVEFLVSFYNNEISEKSEIFDDQFSVERPDGSNFTLKIRSTKLEDSAMYFCASSEGRGMYYEQYFGPGTRLTVT.

The chain carries TRBV10-1 and TRBJ2-1; 7 nucleotides agree with TRBD2. The CDR3 is 13 residues long. Germline V lookup: CDR1 WNHNN, CDR2 SYGVQD (reference sequence). V lost 0 bases and J lost 12; bases outside the gene matches: 5. CDR3 sequence (DNA): TGCGCCAGCAGTGAGTCAGGGAGGGCCGTGCAGTTCTTC. Protein product: CASSESGRAVQFF.

The chain has TRBV30 and TRBJ2-1; 7 positions match TRBD2. The length of the CDR3 is 12 residues. Germline CDR1 reads GTSNPN; CDR2 reads SVGIG (reference sequence). V lost 3 bases to trimming and J lost 8 bases; unmatched junction nucleotides: 4. This CDR3 reads CAWRRLAYEQFF. CDR3 DNA: TGTGCCTGGAGGAGACTAGCCTATGAGCAGTTCTTC.

The chain is built from TRBV18 and TRBJ1-5; tentative D call: TRBD1 (6 bases). V was trimmed by 5 bases and J by 6 bases, leaving 11 bases between them. The germline V gene encodes CDR1 KGHSH and CDR2 LQKENI. This CDR3 has 13 amino acids. The CDR3 sequence: CASSMGAGQPQHF. The CDR3 nucleotides are TGTGCCAGCTCAATGGGGGCCGGTCAGCCCCAGCATTTT. The variable domain in full, completed from reference TRBV18 and TRBJ1-5, reads NAGVMQNPRHLVRRRGQEARLRCSPMKGHSHVYWYRQLPEEGLKFMVYLQKENIIDESGMPKERFSAEFPKEGPSILRIQQVVRGDSAAYFCASSMGAGQPQHFGDGTRLSIL.